A single sample gave rise to the 9 T cell receptor beta chains below, sequenced in a study of metastatic and nonmetastatic thyroid tumors. All patients reached thyroid surgery having received no treatment beforehand. TCRdb ran MiXCR on the PCR reads. The top ten clones hold more than 7.5% of a sample with around 45,000 clones, 3% to 3.5% of them seen once. Sequenced material: blood. The origin of the receptors is a female donor with papillary thyroid cancer or a benign thyroid nodule (not recorded which). Some clones in this sample may be carry-over from other donors' samples.

This clone turned up a few times. The chain employs TRBV6-1 and TRBJ1-1; D call uncertain. The V end lost 6 bases, the J end lost 1 base, and 6 bases lay between the germline ends. CDR1 MNHNS and CDR2 SASEGT come from the germline V gene. The CDR3 runs 12 residues. The CDR3 sequence is CASSRPNTEAFF. DNA for the CDR3: TGTGCCAGCAGCCGACCGAACACTGAAGCTTTCTTT.

This clone was picked up many times. The V and J genes are TRBV7-8 and TRBJ2-7; a weak D match, TRBD1 (6 bases). Trimming left V 5 bases short and J 0 bases short, with 17 bases between. The CDR3 has 16 amino acids. Looked up from germline, CDR1 is SGHVS and CDR2 is FQNEAQ. The CDR3 DNA reads TGTGCCAGCAGCCGGGACATAGGTACAAGCTCCTACGAGCAGTACTTC. Translated: CASSRDIGTSSYEQYF.

This clone was seen at least ten times. J is TRBJ2-2 and V is TRBV6-1; tentatively, D is TRBD2 (5 bases). The CDR3 extends over 17 amino acids. The V gene lost 5 bases and the J gene lost 6 bases, with 22 bases spanning the gap. Per germline, CDR1 MNHNS and CDR2 SASEGT. CDR3 in amino acids: CASSPRRWLAPPGELFF. CDR3 DNA sequence: TGTGCCAGCAGTCCCCGAAGGTGGCTAGCCCCTCCCGGGGAGCTGTTTTTT.

This clone was detected only a few times. This chain links TRBV6-9 with TRBJ1-1, with D possibly TRBD1 on 6 matching bases. Per germline, CDR1 MNHGY and CDR2 SVAAGI. There are 14 residues in the CDR3. The V gene lost 5 bases and the J gene lost 4 bases, with 14 bases spanning the gap. DNA for the CDR3: TGTGCCAGCAGTATTGGACAGAGCGGCACTGAAGCTTTCTTT. Amino acids: CASSIGQSGTEAFF.

This clone was detected many times. A much larger clone sits a single nucleotide away, making a read error possible. The CDR3 sequence is CASSLTPGTVPYNERFF. For the CDR3, the DNA is TGTGCCAGCAGCTTGACCCCCGGGACAGTTCCCTACAATGAGCGGTTCTTC. J is TRBJ2-1 and V is TRBV5-6; 7 bases match TRBD1. The CDR3 contains 17 residues. In germline, CDR1 is SGHDT, CDR2 YYEEEE. Combining the CDR3 with reference TRBV5-6 and TRBJ2-1 gives the whole variable domain DAGVTQSPTHLIKTRGQQVTLRCSPKSGHDTVSWYQQALGQGPQFIFQYYEEEERQRGNFPDRFSGHQFPNYSSELNVNALLLGDSALYLCASSLTPGTVPYNERFFGPGTRLTVL.

This clone has at least ten counts. This chain uses TRBV20-1 with TRBJ2-4; 9 bases fit TRBD2. Germline V lookup: CDR1 DFQATT, CDR2 SNEGSKA (reference sequence). Trimming at V came to 1 base and at J to 7 bases, leaving 5 bases not matched to a gene. This CDR3 has 14 amino acids. In nucleotides, the CDR3 is TGCAGTGCTAGAGGGGCTAGCGGGATTAACATTCAGTACTTC. Its protein is CSARGASGINIQYF.

About this clone: Other DNA variants within this sample encode the same CDR3. This chain joins TRBV7-6 and TRBJ2-1; D is undetermined. This CDR3 has 13 residues. Trimming took off 1 base at V and 10 bases at J, with 11 bases between the two ends. CDR1 is SGHVS, CDR2 FNYEAQ, per germline. The CDR3 DNA sequence: TGTGCCAGCAGCTTAGTATCGGGCGTCGAGCAGTTCTTC. This sequence encodes CASSLVSGVEQFF.

V is TRBV5-4 and J is TRBJ2-3; D not certain. The V gene's germline CDR1 is SGHNT and CDR2 YYREEE (reference sequence). This CDR3 has 16 residues. V lost 0 bases to trimming and J lost 1 base, with 12 bases between them. The CDR3 loop reads CASSLASGYGTDTQYF. DNA of the CDR3: TGTGCCAGCAGCTTGGCTAGTGGATATGGCACAGATACGCAGTATTTT.

This clone has ten or more counts. This rearrangement joins TRBV2 to TRBJ2-3; 8 nucleotides match TRBD1. CDR3 length equals 16 residues. V dropped 5 bases and J dropped 4; count of bases not matched to a gene: 11. Germline-derived CDR1 and CDR2 are SNHLY and FYNNEI. Here the CDR3 DNA reads TGTGCCAGCAGTCGCCAGGGGGCAGGCGGCCCAGATACGCAGTATTTT. This codes for CASSRQGAGGPDTQYF.